This paragraph covers one TCR beta chain sequence. What it recognizes is unknown. V shed 7 bases and J shed 3 bases, with 16 bases lying between them. CDR1 is LNHDA and CDR2 is SQIVND in the germline V gene (reference sequence). The CDR3 totals 15 residues. The study ran its PCR with 60 Vbeta and 13 Jbeta primers. TCRdb's table, derived via immunoSEQ multiplex PCR, lists solely in-frame clones and lacks some. The sample yields 83,000 or so clones, under 80% seen once. The sample originates from a study of cytomegalovirus exposure and HLA in healthy donors. Study-wide findings and caveats: Sequencing had likely introduced a cluster of highly shared sequence variants as an artifact.

The material sequenced was PBMCs. This TCR was sampled from a man younger than 45 in good health and CMV-seropositive. V is TRBV19 and J is TRBJ1-5; maybe TRBD1 (6 bases). The CDR3 loop is CASNRFGQFNQPQHF. Written as DNA, the CDR3 is TGTGCCAGTAACCGTTTCGGACAGTTCAATCAGCCCCAGCATTTT. Drawing the rest from reference TRBV19 and TRBJ1-5, the complete variable domain is DGGITQSPKYLFRKEGQNVTLSCEQNLNHDAMYWYRQDPGQGLRLIYYSQIVNDFQKGDIAEGYSVSREKKESFPLTVTSAQKNPTAFYLCASNRFGQFNQPQHFGDGTRLSIL.